This T cell receptor beta chain came from a study of cytomegalovirus exposure and HLA in healthy donors. General study findings and limits: Reported results showed that the classifier diagnosed cytomegalovirus status with high specificity and sensitivity. Common viral pathogens seemed, in a later analysis, to connect with several of the most significant clusters.

PCR was performed using 60 Vbeta and 13 Jbeta primers. The method was immunoSEQ multiplex PCR; TCRdb's version includes in-frame clones alone and lacks a portion of them. The sample holds 150,000 to 200,000 clones, 82% seen once. Germline V gives CDR1 SGHRS, CDR2 YFSETQ. The CDR3 spans 15 residues. Trimming removed 1 base from V and 3 bases from J; junction bases left unmatched: 5. The sample holds one count of this clone. Its specificity is unknown. Healthy bone marrow donors formed the donor group. The chain employs TRBV5-1 and TRBJ2-3; TRBD1 aligns across 7 bases. The TCR was taken from a boy younger than 10 in good health and CMV-seronegative. The specimen was PBMCs. The CDR3 bases are TGCGCCAGCAGCTTGACAGGGGTTCCGACAGATACGCAGTATTTT. Residues: CASSLTGVPTDTQYF.